This T cell receptor (beta chain) came from a study of T cell responses to AZD1222 COVID-19 vaccine. Looking at the study overall: Second-dose groups at about 4 or about 12 weeks were pooled. General study results and limits: Donors in the cohort were predominantly white British and more often female, and clonal diversity was possibly underestimated.

Germline V gene data show CDR1 as LGHDT and CDR2 as YNNKEL (reference sequence). The CDR3 covers 15 residues. J gave up 9 bases and V 4 bases, and 7 bases lay outside the gene matches. As regards this clone: Its antigen remains unidentified.

Profiling relied on immunoSEQ multiplex PCR, and the TCRdb table lists in-frame clones only, not all of them. The sample includes 55,000 to 80,000 clones, around 80% seen only once; the top ten take less than 25%. The clonotype was recovered from an adult in good health. This sample comprised peripheral blood, obtained on day 0 of AZD1222 vaccination. The chain combines TRBV3-1 (or the pseudogene TRBV3-2) with TRBJ2-1, with 12 nucleotides matching TRBD2. The CDR3 DNA reads TGTGCCAGCAGCCCTAGACTAGCGGGAGCGGCTGAGCAGTTCTTC. Amino acid sequence: CASSPRLAGAAEQFF.